This T cell receptor (beta chain) was captured in a study of CD8+ T cells in alopecia areata. Study summary: Among treated patients, oral tofacitinib was administered at 5 to 10 mg twice daily.

Treatment meaning: oral pan-JAK inhibitor, 5-10 mg twice daily. Researchers gathered lesional scalp punch biopsies and peripheral blood from patients with alopecia areata. General observations from the study: Clonality in lesional scalp, especially alopecia totalis/universalis, exceeded that of normal scalp.

Extraction and reverse transcription of RNA yielded cDNA as the sequencing template. Assay: immunoSEQ multiplex PCR; the TCRdb copy retains only in-frame clones and omits some. The data show more than 85,000 clones, 60% to 75% seen once. The CDR3 length is 14 residues. Trimming cost V 7 bases and J 2 bases, with 16 bases left between them. Germline-derived CDR1 and CDR2 are SQVTM and ANQGSEA. Regarding this clone: What it binds is not known.

This TCR derives from a human donor with alopecia areata. V usage is TRBV29-1 and J usage is TRBJ2-3, with no clear D. This sample comprised CD8+ T cells sorted from blood, obtained at week 4, from a patient treated with tofacitinib. CDR3 in DNA: TGCAGCGCTGCATTTGGGTTCAACACAGATACGCAGTATTTT. As protein: CSAAFGFNTDTQYF.